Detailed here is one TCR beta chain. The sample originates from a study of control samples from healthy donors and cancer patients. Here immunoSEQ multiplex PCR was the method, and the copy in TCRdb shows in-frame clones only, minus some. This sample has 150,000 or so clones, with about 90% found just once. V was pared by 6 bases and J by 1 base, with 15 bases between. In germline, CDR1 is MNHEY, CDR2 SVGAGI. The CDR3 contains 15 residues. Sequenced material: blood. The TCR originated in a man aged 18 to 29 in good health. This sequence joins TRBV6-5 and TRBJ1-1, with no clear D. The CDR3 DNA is TGTGCCAGCAGGCCGGGCCTGGCCCCGAACACTGAAGCTTTCTTT. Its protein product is CASRPGLAPNTEAFF.